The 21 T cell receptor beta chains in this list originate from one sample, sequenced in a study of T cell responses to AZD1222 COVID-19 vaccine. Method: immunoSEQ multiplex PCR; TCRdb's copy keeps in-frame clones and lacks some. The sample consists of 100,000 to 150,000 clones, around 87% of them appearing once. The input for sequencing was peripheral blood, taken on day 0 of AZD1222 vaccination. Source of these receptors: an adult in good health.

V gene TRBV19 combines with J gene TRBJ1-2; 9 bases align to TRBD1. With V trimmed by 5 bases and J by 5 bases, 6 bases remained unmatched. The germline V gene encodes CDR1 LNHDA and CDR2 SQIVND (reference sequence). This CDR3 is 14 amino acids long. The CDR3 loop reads CASSLPDRGYGYTF. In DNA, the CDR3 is TGTGCCAGTAGTCTACCCGACAGGGGGTATGGCTACACCTTC.

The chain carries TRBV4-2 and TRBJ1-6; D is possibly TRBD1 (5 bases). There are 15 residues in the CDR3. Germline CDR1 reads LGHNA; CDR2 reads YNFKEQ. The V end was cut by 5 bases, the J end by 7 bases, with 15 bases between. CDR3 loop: CASSTRAQGNSPLHF. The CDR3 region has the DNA TGTGCCAGCAGCACCCGAGCCCAGGGAAATTCACCCCTCCACTTT.

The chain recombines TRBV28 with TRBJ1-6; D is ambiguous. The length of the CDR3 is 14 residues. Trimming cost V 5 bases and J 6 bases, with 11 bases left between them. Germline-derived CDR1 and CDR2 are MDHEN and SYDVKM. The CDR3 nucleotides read TGTGCCAGCAGTCCTGGACTGAGTAATTCACCCCTCCACTTT. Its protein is CASSPGLSNSPLHF. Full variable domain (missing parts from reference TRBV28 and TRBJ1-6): DVKVTQSSRYLVKRTGEKVFLECVQDMDHENMFWYRQDPGLGLRLIYFSYDVKMKEKGDIPEGYSVSREKKERFSLILESASTNQTSMYLCASSPGLSNSPLHFGNGTRLTVT.

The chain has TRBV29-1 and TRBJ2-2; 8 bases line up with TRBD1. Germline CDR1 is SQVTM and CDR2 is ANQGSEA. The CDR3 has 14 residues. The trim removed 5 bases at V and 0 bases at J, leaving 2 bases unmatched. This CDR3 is CSVRTGSNTGELFF. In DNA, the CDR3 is TGCAGCGTTCGGACAGGGTCGAACACCGGGGAGCTGTTTTTT.

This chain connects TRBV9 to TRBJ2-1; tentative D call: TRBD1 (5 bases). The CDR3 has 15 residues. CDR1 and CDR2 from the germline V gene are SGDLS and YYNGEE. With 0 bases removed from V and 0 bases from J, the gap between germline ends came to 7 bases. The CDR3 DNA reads TGTGCCAGCAGCGTAGGGGGCCTCTCCTACAATGAGCAGTTCTTC. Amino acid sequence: CASSVGGLSYNEQFF.

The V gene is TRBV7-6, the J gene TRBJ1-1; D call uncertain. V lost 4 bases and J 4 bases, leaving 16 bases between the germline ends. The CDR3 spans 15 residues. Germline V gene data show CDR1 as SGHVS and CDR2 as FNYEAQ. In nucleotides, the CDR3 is TGTGCCAGCAGCTCCGGGTTAGGAGGGTTCACTGAAGCTTTCTTT. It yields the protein CASSSGLGGFTEAFF.

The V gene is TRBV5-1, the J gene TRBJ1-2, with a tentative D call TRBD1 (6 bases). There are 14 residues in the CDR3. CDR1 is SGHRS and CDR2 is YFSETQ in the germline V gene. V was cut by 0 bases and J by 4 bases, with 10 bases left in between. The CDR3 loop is CASSLEQGLYGYTF. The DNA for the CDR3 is TGCGCCAGCAGCTTGGAACAGGGTCTCTATGGCTACACCTTC. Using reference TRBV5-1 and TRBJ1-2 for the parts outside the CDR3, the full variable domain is KAGVTQTPRYLIKTRGQQVTLSCSPISGHRSVSWYQQTPGQGLQFLFEYFSETQRNKGNFPGRFSGRQFSNSRSEMNVSTLELGDSALYLCASSLEQGLYGYTFGSGTRLTVV.

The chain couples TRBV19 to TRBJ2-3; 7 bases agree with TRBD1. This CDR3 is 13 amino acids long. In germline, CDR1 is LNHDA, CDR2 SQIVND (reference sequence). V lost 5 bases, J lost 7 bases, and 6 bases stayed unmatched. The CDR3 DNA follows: TGTGCCAGTAGTGGAACAGGGGTAAATACGCAGTATTTT. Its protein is CASSGTGVNTQYF.

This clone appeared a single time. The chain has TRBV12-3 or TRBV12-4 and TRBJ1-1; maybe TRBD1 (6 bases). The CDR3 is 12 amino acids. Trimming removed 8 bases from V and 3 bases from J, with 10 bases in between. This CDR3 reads CASGQLDTEAFF. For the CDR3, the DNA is TGTGCCAGCGGACAGTTAGACACTGAAGCTTTCTTT.

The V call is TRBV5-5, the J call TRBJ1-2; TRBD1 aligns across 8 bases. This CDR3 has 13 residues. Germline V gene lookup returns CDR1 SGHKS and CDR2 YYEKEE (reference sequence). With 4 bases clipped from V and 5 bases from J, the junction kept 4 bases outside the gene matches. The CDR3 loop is CASSVDRDYGYTF. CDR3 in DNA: TGTGCCAGCAGCGTGGACAGGGATTATGGCTACACCTTC.

The chain's CDR3 is CASNQGSNQPQHF. DNA of the CDR3: TGTGCCAGCAATCAGGGAAGCAATCAGCCCCAGCATTTT. V and J are TRBV6-5 and TRBJ1-5, with TRBD1 as a possible D gene (5 bases). The CDR3 runs to 13 residues. Trimming took off 7 bases at V and 1 base at J, with 8 bases between the two ends. Germline lookup yields CDR1 MNHEY and CDR2 SVGAGI.

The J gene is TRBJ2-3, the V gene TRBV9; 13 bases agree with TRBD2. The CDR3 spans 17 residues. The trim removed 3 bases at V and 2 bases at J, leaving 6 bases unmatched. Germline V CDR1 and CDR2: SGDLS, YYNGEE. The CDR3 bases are TGTGCCAGCAGCGCTGAGGGACTAGCGGGGTTCACAGATACGCAGTATTTT. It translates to CASSAEGLAGFTDTQYF.

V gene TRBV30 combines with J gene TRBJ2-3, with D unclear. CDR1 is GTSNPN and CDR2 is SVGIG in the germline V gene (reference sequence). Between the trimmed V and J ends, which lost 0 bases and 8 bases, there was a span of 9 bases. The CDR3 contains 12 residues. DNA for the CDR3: TGTGCCTGGAGTGTTTTCCTAGGTACGCAGTATTTT. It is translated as CAWSVFLGTQYF.

The CDR3 DNA follows: TGTGCCAGCAGCTTAGACAGGGTGAACACTGAAGCTTTCTTT. Translating it yields CASSLDRVNTEAFF. The rearrangement links TRBV7-8 to TRBJ1-1; maybe TRBD1 (6 bases). Germline assignment: CDR1 SGHVS and CDR2 FQNEAQ. Deletions cut 1 base from V and 0 bases from J, with 6 bases between. This CDR3 is 14 amino acids long. The full variable domain, in which reference TRBV7-8 and TRBJ1-1 provide the parts outside the CDR3, is GAGVSQSPRYKVAKRGQDVALRCDPISGHVSLFWYQQALGQGPEFLTYFQNEAQLDKSGLPSDRFFAERPEGSVSTLKIQRTQQEDSAVYLCASSLDRVNTEAFFGQGTRLTVV.

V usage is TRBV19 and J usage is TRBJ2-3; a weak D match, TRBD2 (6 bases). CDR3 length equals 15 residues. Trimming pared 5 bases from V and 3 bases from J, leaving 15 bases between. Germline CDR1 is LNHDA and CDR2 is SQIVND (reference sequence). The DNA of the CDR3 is TGTGCCAGTAGTCCCTCCGGGAGTGATACAGATACGCAGTATTTT. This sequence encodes CASSPSGSDTDTQYF. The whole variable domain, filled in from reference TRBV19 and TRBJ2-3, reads DGGITQSPKYLFRKEGQNVTLSCEQNLNHDAMYWYRQDPGQGLRLIYYSQIVNDFQKGDIAEGYSVSREKKESFPLTVTSAQKNPTAFYLCASSPSGSDTDTQYFGPGTRLTVL.

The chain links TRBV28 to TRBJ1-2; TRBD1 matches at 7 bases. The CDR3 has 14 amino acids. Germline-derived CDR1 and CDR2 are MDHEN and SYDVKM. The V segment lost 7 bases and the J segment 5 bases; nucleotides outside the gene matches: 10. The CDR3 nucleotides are TGTGCCAGCACCGTAGGACAGGCACTTTATGGCTACACCTTC. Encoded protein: CASTVGQALYGYTF.

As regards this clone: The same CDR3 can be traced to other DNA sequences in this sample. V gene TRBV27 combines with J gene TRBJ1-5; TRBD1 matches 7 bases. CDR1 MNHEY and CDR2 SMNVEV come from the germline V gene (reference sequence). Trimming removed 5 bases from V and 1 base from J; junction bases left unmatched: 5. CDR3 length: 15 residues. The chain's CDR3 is CASSPAGGSNQPQHF. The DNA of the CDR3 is TGTGCCAGCAGTCCTGCAGGGGGGAGCAATCAGCCCCAGCATTTT.

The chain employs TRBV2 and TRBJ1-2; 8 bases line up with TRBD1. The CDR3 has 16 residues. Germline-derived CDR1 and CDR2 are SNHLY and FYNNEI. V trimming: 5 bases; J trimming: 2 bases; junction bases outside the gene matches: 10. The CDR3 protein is CASSTGQGRANYGYTF. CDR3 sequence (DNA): TGTGCCAGCAGTACTGGACAGGGAAGGGCAAACTATGGCTACACCTTC.

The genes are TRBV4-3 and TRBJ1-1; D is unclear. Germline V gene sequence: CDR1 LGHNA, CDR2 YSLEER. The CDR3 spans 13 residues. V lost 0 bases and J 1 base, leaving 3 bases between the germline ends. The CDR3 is CASSQDRNTEAFF. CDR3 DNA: TGCGCCAGCAGCCAAGATCGGAACACTGAAGCTTTCTTT.

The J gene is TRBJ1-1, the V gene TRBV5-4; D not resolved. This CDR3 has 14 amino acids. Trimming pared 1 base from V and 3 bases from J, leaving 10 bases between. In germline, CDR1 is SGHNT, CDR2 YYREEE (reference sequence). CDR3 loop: CASSLRQADTEAFF. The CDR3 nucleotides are TGTGCCAGCAGCTTGAGGCAGGCGGACACTGAAGCTTTCTTT.

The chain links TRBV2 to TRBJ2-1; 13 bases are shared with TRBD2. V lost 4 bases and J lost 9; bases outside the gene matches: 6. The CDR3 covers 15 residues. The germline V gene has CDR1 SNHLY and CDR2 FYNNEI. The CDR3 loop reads CASSVDGTSGTEQFF. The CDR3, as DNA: TGTGCCAGCAGTGTCGACGGGACTAGCGGGACTGAGCAGTTCTTC.